Following are 19 T cell receptor beta chains from one sample sequenced in a study of cytomegalovirus exposure and HLA in healthy donors. The PCR contained 60 Vbeta and 13 Jbeta primers. Profiled with immunoSEQ multiplex PCR; TCRdb holds only in-frame clones, not every one. The table has 100,000 to 150,000 clones, over 75% seen once. Sequenced sample: PBMCs. These receptor sequences come from a young man in good health and CMV-seronegative.

The rearrangement links TRBV2 to TRBJ2-1; 9 positions agree with TRBD1. Germline V CDR1 and CDR2: SNHLY, FYNNEI. V shed 3 bases, J shed 7 bases, and the junction held 7 bases outside the gene matches. This CDR3 spans 15 amino acids. The CDR3 sequence: CASSDAGTGRNEQFF. CDR3 nucleotides: TGTGCCAGCAGTGATGCGGGGACAGGGAGGAATGAGCAGTTCTTC.

This chain connects TRBV7-9 to TRBJ1-2, with 11 nucleotides matching TRBD1. Per the germline V gene, CDR1 is SEHNR and CDR2 is FQNEAQ (reference sequence). The CDR3 has 17 residues. V trimming: 4 bases; J trimming: 3 bases; junction bases outside the gene matches: 10. CDR3: CASSSGTGGLMDYGYTF. CDR3 DNA: TGTGCCAGCAGCTCCGGGACAGGGGGTCTGATGGACTATGGCTACACCTTC.

The chain employs TRBV2 and TRBJ2-7, with TRBD2 as a possible D gene (6 bases). From germline, CDR1 is SNHLY and CDR2 FYNNEI. CDR3 length: 13 amino acids. Trimming pared 5 bases from V and 6 bases from J, leaving 14 bases between. The CDR3 protein is CASSKNRLGEQYF. CDR3 in DNA: TGTGCCAGCAGTAAAAACCGACTAGGCGAGCAGTACTTC. Filled out from reference TRBV2 and TRBJ2-7, the complete variable domain reads EPEVTQTPSHQVTQMGQEVILRCVPISNHLYFYWYRQILGQKVEFLVSFYNNEISEKSEIFDDQFSVERPDGSNFTLKIRSTKLEDSAMYFCASSKNRLGEQYFGPGTRLTVT.

The rearrangement joins TRBV2 to TRBJ2-1, with TRBD1 identical over 8 bases. CDR3 length equals 15 residues. Germline lookup yields CDR1 SNHLY and CDR2 FYNNEI. The junction had 11 bases not matched to a gene; V was cut back by 7 bases and J by 6 bases. The CDR3 region has the DNA TGTGCCAGCATCCGAATGTTCAGGGGGCTCAATGAGCAGTTCTTC. Protein product: CASIRMFRGLNEQFF.

This clone was observed a handful of times. A junction boundary mismatches the germline segment, possibly from a read error. The chain is built from TRBV28 and TRBJ2-4; 14 bases line up with TRBD2. The germline V gene encodes CDR1 MDHEN and CDR2 SYDVKM. The CDR3 has 19 amino acids. CDR3 sequence: CASSFGLAGGEIAKNSQYF. CDR3 coding DNA: TGTGCCAGCAGTTTCGGACTAGCGGGGGGCGAAATAGCCAAAAACAGTCAGTACTTC.

The chain combines TRBV6-5 with TRBJ2-3; 10 bases map to TRBD1. V lost 8 bases, J lost 5 bases, and 7 bases stayed unmatched. Germline V gives CDR1 MNHEY, CDR2 SVGAGI. This CDR3 comprises 14 residues. The DNA for the CDR3 is TGTGCCAGCGGGACAGGGGTTGCCCAAGATACGCAGTATTTT. Protein: CASGTGVAQDTQYF.

The chain recombines TRBV7-9 with TRBJ1-5; no clear D gene. Germline V gives CDR1 SEHNR, CDR2 FQNEAQ (reference sequence). This CDR3 has 14 residues. V shed 5 bases and J shed 4 bases, with 12 bases lying between them. CDR3 region: CASSPSTENQPQHF. CDR3 in DNA: TGTGCCAGCAGCCCATCTACAGAGAATCAGCCCCAGCATTTT.

CDR3 in amino acids: CASSLAGATLNEQFF. In DNA form, the CDR3 reads TGTGCCAGCAGTCTAGCGGGGGCGACGTTAAATGAGCAGTTCTTC. V gene TRBV6-5 combines with J gene TRBJ2-1, with TRBD2 matching over 10 bases. With V trimmed by 5 bases and J by 7 bases, 8 bases remained unmatched. CDR1 and CDR2 (germline): MNHEY, SVGAGI. This CDR3 has 15 residues.

The chain carries TRBV5-1 and TRBJ2-7; 10 bases are a match to TRBD1. This CDR3 has 14 residues. CDR1 and CDR2 from the germline V gene are SGHRS and YFSETQ. J lost 7 bases, V lost 3 bases, and 7 bases had no gene match. CDR3 region: CASSSGTGVEEQYF. CDR3 DNA sequence: TGCGCCAGCAGCTCCGGGACAGGGGTTGAGGAGCAGTACTTC.

The chain links TRBV9 to TRBJ2-2; 8 positions match TRBD1. V was pared by 3 bases and J by 7 bases, with 8 bases of the junction left unmatched. The germline V gene has CDR1 SGDLS and CDR2 YYNGEE. The CDR3 length is 15 residues. The CDR3 DNA reads TGTGCCAGCAGCGACCTTGACAGGGGCGGCGGGGAGCTGTTTTTT. Protein: CASSDLDRGGGELFF.

This clone was observed a handful of times. The V call is TRBV7-2, the J call TRBJ2-7; 7 bases are shared with TRBD1. Losses at the gene ends were 4 bases for V and 0 bases for J; bases not matched to a gene: 6. The germline CDR1 and CDR2 sequences are SGHTA and FQGNSA. The CDR3 totals 15 residues. The CDR3 spells CASSSGTVYSYEQYF. CDR3 coding DNA: TGTGCCAGCAGCTCCGGGACAGTCTACTCCTACGAGCAGTACTTC.

This clone was recorded a few times. Compared with germline, one end of the junction differs, possibly owing to a read error. The chain employs TRBV6-1 and TRBJ2-4; no definite D call. This CDR3 is 14 amino acids long. CDR1 is MNHNS, CDR2 SASEGT, per germline. The CDR3 protein is CASSDKAPKNSQYF. For the CDR3, the DNA is TGTGCCAGCAGTGACAAGGCACCCAAAAACAGTCAGTACTTC.

The chain couples TRBV18 to TRBJ2-7, with TRBD1 matching 9 bases. The junction had 15 bases not matched to a gene; V was cut back by 2 bases and J by 4 bases. The CDR3 is made up of 18 amino acids. In germline, CDR1 is KGHSH, CDR2 LQKENI. CDR3: CASSPFPSSGQGLYEQYF. CDR3 nucleotide sequence: TGTGCCAGCTCACCATTTCCATCTTCTGGACAGGGGCTTTACGAGCAGTACTTC. The entire variable domain, with the rest obtained from reference TRBV18 and TRBJ2-7, is as follows: NAGVMQNPRHLVRRRGQEARLRCSPMKGHSHVYWYRQLPEEGLKFMVYLQKENIIDESGMPKERFSAEFPKEGPSILRIQQVVRGDSAAYFCASSPFPSSGQGLYEQYFGPGTRLTVT.

This clone was picked up a small number of times. CDR3 sequence reads: CASSSGTDNAQYF. The DNA of the CDR3 is TGTGCCAGCAGCTCCGGGACTGACAATGCCCAGTACTTC. V usage is TRBV7-6 and J usage is TRBJ2-5; D is perhaps TRBD2 (6 bases). This CDR3 is 13 amino acids long. Germline V gene lookup returns CDR1 SGHVS and CDR2 FNYEAQ. V was trimmed by 4 bases and J by 9 bases, leaving 15 bases between them. The whole variable domain, filled in from reference TRBV7-6 and TRBJ2-5, reads GAGVSQSPRYKVTKRGQDVALRCDPISGHVSLYWYRQALGQGPEFLTYFNYEAQQDKSGLPNDRFSAERPEGSISTLTIQRTEQRDSAMYRCASSSGTDNAQYFGPGTRLLVL.

This chain links TRBV9 with TRBJ2-7; D gene uncertain. Trimming stripped 3 bases from V and 2 bases from J, with 9 bases between. Germline-derived CDR1 and CDR2 are SGDLS and YYNGEE. The CDR3 totals 13 residues. CDR3 residues: CASSESGAYEQYF. The CDR3 DNA reads TGTGCCAGCAGCGAGTCAGGCGCCTACGAGCAGTACTTC.

The chain employs TRBV5-8 and TRBJ1-5, with D possibly matching TRBD1 (6 bases). CDR3 length: 13 residues. The V end lost 7 bases, the J end lost 7 bases, and 15 bases lay between the germline ends. Germline V gene data show CDR1 as SGHTS and CDR2 as YDEGEE. The CDR3 region is CASHLQGQQPQHF. CDR3 bases: TGTGCCAGCCACTTACAGGGCCAGCAGCCCCAGCATTTT.

The chain joins TRBV4-2 to TRBJ2-2; weak D call: TRBD2 (5 bases). Germline V gives CDR1 LGHNA, CDR2 YNFKEQ. The CDR3 consists of 16 residues. Trimming left V 3 bases short and J 4 bases short, with 15 bases between. CDR3 nucleotides: TGTGCCAGCAGCCAGGTCCTAGCAGCCCGCACCGGGGAGCTGTTTTTT. It yields the protein CASSQVLAARTGELFF.

V and J are TRBV2 and TRBJ2-2; D is unclear. The CDR3 has 14 amino acids. V lost 8 bases and J lost 0, with 10 bases in between. The germline V gene has CDR1 SNHLY and CDR2 FYNNEI. In DNA form, the CDR3 reads TGTGCCAGCGTCGTGGGCCCGAACACCGGGGAGCTGTTTTTT. Translated: CASVVGPNTGELFF.

This clone was counted between two and nine times. This rearrangement joins TRBV6-5 to TRBJ1-2, with D hard to call. Trimming removed 2 bases at V and 8 bases at J, with 15 bases between. Per the germline V gene, CDR1 is MNHEY and CDR2 is SVGAGI. The CDR3 has 14 amino acids. The chain's CDR3 is CASSYRGALEGYTF. In DNA form, the CDR3 reads TGTGCCAGCAGTTACCGAGGAGCCTTAGAAGGCTACACCTTC.